This T cell receptor (beta chain) was sequenced during a study of technical replicates of blood from several donors. The V and J ends lost 6 bases and 2 bases, in that order; junction bases with no gene match: 8. CDR1 MNHNY and CDR2 SVGAGI come from the germline V gene (reference sequence). The CDR3 loop spans 15 amino acids. Using immunoSEQ multiplex PCR, the repertoire was profiled, and TCRdb retains in-frame clones only, with some absent. Of about 74,000 clones listed, 95% were seen once; the top ten hold about 0.25%. The sequence came from a human donor in good health. What was sequenced was T cells isolated from PBMCs. The V and J genes are TRBV6-6 and TRBJ2-7; TRBD2 aligns across 9 bases. The CDR3 sequence is CASSSIGGRAYEQYF. The CDR3 coding sequence is TGTGCCAGCAGCTCTATCGGCGGGAGGGCCTACGAGCAGTACTTC.